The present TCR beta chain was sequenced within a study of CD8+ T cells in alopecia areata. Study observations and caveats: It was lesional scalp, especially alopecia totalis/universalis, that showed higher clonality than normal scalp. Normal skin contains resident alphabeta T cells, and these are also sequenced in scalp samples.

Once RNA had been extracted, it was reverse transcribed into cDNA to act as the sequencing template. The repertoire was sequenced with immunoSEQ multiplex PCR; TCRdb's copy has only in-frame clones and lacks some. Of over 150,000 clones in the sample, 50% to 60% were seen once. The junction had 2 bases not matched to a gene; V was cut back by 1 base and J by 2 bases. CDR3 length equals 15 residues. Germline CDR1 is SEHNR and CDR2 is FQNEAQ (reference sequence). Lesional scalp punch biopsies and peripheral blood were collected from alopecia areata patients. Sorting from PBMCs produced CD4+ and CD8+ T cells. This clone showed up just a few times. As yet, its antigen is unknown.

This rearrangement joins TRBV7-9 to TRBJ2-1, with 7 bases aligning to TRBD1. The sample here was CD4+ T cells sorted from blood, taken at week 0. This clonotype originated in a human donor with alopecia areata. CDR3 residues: CASSLEGGTYNEQFF. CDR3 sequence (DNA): TGTGCCAGCAGCTTAGAAGGGGGCACCTACAATGAGCAGTTCTTC. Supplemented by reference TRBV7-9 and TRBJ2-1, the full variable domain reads DTGVSQNPRHKITKRGQNVTFRCDPISEHNRLYWYRQTLGQGPEFLTYFQNEAQLEKSRLLSDRFSAERPKGSFSTLEIQRTEQGDSAMYLCASSLEGGTYNEQFFGPGTRLTVL.